These T cell receptor beta chains were read from a single sample in a study of blood T cell repertoires in COVID-19. Only in-frame clones appear in the TCRdb table, and some are missing; sequencing was by immunoSEQ multiplex PCR. The sample records roughly 160,000 clones, roughly 85% being singletons. The sample comprised PBMCs or T cells enriched from blood (not recorded which). The receptor source for this set is a woman in her seventies in a cohort exposed to, infected with or recovered from COVID-19 (not recorded which). The CDR3 runs from the conserved cysteine through the conserved F or W. D genes are given only for firm matches. A row's size may be missing; if present it is once, few, many or a size class.

j_call v_call d_call clone_size cdr3_nt cdr3_aa
TRBJ1-5 TRBV24-1 - - TGTGCCACCAGTTCCGGTCGGGGAGAGAGTGGCAATCAGCCCCAGCATTTT CATSSGRGESGNQPQHF
TRBJ1-5 TRBV28 - - TGTGCCAGCAGTTTGTCCGCGGGTCAGCCCCAGCATTTT CASSLSAGQPQHF
TRBJ2-3 TRBV5-8 TRBD2 - TGTGCCAGCAGCAAGGGACTAGCGGGAGCAGATACGCAGTATTTT CASSKGLAGADTQYF
TRBJ2-7 TRBV7-3 - - TGTGCCAGCAGCCCTTCTAGCGTTGCTCGGAAGCAGTACTTC CASSPSSVARKQYF
TRBJ2-1 TRBV5-1 - few TGCGCCAGCAGCTTGTGGGCAGGGGGGCGAAATGAGCAGTTCTTC CASSLWAGGRNEQFF
TRBJ2-3 TRBV18 - - TGTGCCAGCTCACACAAAAACACAGATACGCAGTATTTT CASSHKNTDTQYF
TRBJ2-7 TRBV19 TRBD1 - TGTGCCAGTAGCCCGGGACAGCGAGCCTTACGGGAGCAGTACTTC CASSPGQRALREQYF
TRBJ1-1 TRBV6-5 TRBD1 - TGTGCCAGCAGTCCCGTGACAGGGATGAACACTGAAGCTTTCTTT CASSPVTGMNTEAFF
TRBJ1-4 TRBV18 - - TGTGCCAGCTCTTCCTTGGGTCAGGGGACTAATGAAAAACTGTTTTTT CASSSLGQGTNEKLFF
TRBJ2-7 TRBV6-2/TRBV6-3 TRBD2 - TGTGCCAGCAGCACTAGCGGGATCGGGCAGTACTTC CASSTSGIGQYF
TRBJ1-5 TRBV19 TRBD1 - TGTGCCAGTAGTATGACAGGGGATAGCAATCAGCCCCAGCATTTT CASSMTGDSNQPQHF
TRBJ2-1 TRBV7-2 - once TGTGCCAGCAGCTTAGACAGCGGGCAGTTCTTC CASSLDSGQFF
TRBJ2-3 TRBV9 - - TGTGCCAGCAGCGTCTATCCGACTAGCACAGATACGCAGTATTTT CASSVYPTSTDTQYF
TRBJ2-1 TRBV6-1 - - TGTGCCAGCAGTGAAGCCCTAACCGGCTACAATGAGCAGTTCTTC CASSEALTGYNEQFF
TRBJ2-1 TRBV7-9 - few TGTGCCAGCAGCTTCCTGGGGGGTTACAGCTCCTACAATGAGCAGTTCTTC CASSFLGGYSSYNEQFF
TRBJ2-1 TRBV27 - - TGTGCCAGCAGTCGAGGACTGGGAAAGAATGAGCAGTTCTTC CASSRGLGKNEQFF
TRBJ1-3 TRBV2 - - TGTGCCAGCAGTGAAGTGGCTGGGCCTGGAAACACCATATATTTT CASSEVAGPGNTIYF
TRBJ1-1 TRBV4-3 - - TGCGCCAGCAGCCAAGATGAAGCCACTGAAGCTTTCTTT CASSQDEATEAFF
TRBJ1-1 TRBV2 - few TGTGCCAGCAGTGAAAGGTGGGCCTCGGCTGAAGCTTTCTTT CASSERWASAEAFF
TRBJ1-2 TRBV19 TRBD1 - TGTGCCAGTAGTGTGCTGTGGGGACAGGGGGCCGGTGGCTACACCTTC CASSVLWGQGAGGYTF
TRBJ1-4 TRBV30 - - TGTGCCTGGAGCCATAAACATGCAACTAATGAAAAACTGTTTTTT CAWSHKHATNEKLFF
TRBJ2-1 TRBV9 - - TGTGCCAGCAGCGTTTCCCAGTTATCCCTCGAGCAGTTCTTC CASSVSQLSLEQFF
TRBJ1-5 TRBV6-6 TRBD1 - TGTGCCAGCAGTTACTCTGGGACAGGGGTTAATCAGCCCCAGCATTTT CASSYSGTGVNQPQHF
TRBJ1-2 TRBV12-3/TRBV12-4 - - TGTGCCAGCAGCCCAGGGGAAACCTATGGCTACACCTTC CASSPGETYGYTF
TRBJ2-3 TRBV25-1 TRBD2 - TGTGCCAGCAGTGCGACTAGCGGGAGCACAGATACGCAGTATTTT CASSATSGSTDTQYF
TRBJ1-2 TRBV7-2 TRBD1 - TGTGCCAGCAGCTTACGGACAGGGGAGGGCTACACCTTC CASSLRTGEGYTF